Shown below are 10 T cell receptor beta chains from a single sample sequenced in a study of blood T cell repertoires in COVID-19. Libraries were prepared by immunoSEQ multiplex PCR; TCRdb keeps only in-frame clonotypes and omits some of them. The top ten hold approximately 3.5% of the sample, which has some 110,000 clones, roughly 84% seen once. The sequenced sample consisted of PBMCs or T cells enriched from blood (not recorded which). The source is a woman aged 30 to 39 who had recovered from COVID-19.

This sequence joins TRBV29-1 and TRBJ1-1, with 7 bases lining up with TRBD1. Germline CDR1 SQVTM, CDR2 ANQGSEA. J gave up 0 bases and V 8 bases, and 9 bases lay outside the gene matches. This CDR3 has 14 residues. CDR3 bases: TGCAGCCCCCCTGGGGGGACAGTGAACACTGAAGCTTTCTTT. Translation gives CSPPGGTVNTEAFF.

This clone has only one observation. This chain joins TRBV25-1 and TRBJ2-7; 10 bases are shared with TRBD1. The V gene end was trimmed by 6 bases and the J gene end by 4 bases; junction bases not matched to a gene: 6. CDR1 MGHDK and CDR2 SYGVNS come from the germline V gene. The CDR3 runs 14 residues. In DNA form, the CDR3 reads TGTGCCAGCAGAAATTCGGGACAGGGGTACGAGCAGTACTTC. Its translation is CASRNSGQGYEQYF.

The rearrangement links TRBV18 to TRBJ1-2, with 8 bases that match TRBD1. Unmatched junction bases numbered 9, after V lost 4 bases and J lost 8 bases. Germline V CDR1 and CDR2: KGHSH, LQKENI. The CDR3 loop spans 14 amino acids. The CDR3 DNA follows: TGTGCCAGCTCACAGGACAGGGAAATAGGCGGCTACACCTTC. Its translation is CASSQDREIGGYTF.

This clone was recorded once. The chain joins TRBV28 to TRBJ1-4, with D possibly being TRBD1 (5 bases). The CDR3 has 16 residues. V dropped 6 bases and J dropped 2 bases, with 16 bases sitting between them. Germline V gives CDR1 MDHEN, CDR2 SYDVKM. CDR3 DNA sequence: TGTGCCAGCAGCCGTCGGGGGTGGGGGACTAATGAAAAACTGTTTTTT. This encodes CASSRRGWGTNEKLFF.

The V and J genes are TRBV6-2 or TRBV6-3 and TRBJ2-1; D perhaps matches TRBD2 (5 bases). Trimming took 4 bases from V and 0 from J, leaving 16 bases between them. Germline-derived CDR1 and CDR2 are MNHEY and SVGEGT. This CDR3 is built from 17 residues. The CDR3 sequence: CASSWFRRSGSYNEQFF. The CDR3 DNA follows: TGTGCCAGCAGTTGGTTCCGGCGGAGCGGCTCCTACAATGAGCAGTTCTTC.

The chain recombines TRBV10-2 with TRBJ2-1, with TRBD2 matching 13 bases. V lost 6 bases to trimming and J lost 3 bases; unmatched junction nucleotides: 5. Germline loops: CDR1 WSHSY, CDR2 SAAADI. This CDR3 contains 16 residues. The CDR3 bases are TGCGCCAGCAGCGCGGGACTAGCGGGAAACTACAATGAGCAGTTCTTC. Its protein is CASSAGLAGNYNEQFF.

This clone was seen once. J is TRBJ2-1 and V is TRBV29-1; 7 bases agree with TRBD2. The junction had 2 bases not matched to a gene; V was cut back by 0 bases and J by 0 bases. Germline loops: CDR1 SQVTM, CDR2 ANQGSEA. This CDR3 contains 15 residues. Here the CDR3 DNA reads TGCAGCGTTGAAGAGGCTAGCGGCTCCTACAATGAGCAGTTCTTC. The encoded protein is CSVEEASGSYNEQFF.

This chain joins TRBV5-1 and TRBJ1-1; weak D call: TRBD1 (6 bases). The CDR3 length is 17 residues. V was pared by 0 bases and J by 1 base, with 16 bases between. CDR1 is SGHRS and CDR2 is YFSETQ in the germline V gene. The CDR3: CASSLAGTTPGNTEAFF. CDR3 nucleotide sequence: TGCGCCAGCAGCTTGGCCGGGACAACACCAGGGAACACTGAAGCTTTCTTT.

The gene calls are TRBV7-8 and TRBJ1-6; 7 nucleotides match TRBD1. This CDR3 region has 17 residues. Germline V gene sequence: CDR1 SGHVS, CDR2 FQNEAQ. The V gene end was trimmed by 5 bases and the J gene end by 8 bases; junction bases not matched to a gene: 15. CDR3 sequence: CASSRTPYRGRDSPLHF. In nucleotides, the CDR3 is TGTGCCAGCAGCCGCACCCCCTACAGGGGAAGAGATTCACCCCTCCACTTT.

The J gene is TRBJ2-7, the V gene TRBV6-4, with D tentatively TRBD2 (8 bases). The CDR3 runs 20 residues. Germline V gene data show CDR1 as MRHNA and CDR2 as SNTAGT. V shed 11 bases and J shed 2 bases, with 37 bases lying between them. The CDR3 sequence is CAHSRSRGGQPGLEAYEQYF. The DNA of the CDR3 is TGTGCCCACAGCAGGAGCCGAGGGGGACAGCCGGGACTAGAGGCCTACGAGCAGTACTTC.